The T cell receptor beta chain described here comes from a study of T cells in Graves' hyperthyroidism and ophthalmopathy. The TCR beta CDR3 regions underwent amplification using RNA transcripts as the source. When the TCR CDR3 underwent first-round RT-PCR, the HTBI primer set was used. One entry per CDR3 protein results from TCRdb running MiXCR on the multiplex PCR reads. The sample contains over 150,000 distinct CDR3 sequences, around 17% of which appear only once. This clonotype was detected ten times or more. V was cut by 3 bases and J by 1 base, with 6 bases left in between. CDR3 size: 13 residues. From germline, CDR1 is MNHNS and CDR2 SASEGT.

The receptor comes from a woman between 45 and 65 years old with Graves' hyperthyroidism. V gene TRBV6-1 combines with J gene TRBJ2-5; the D is unclear. Sequencing was carried out using blood. Here the CDR3 reads CASSELIQETQYF. CDR3 nucleotide sequence: TGTGCCAGCAGTGAGCTAATCCAAGAGACCCAGTACTTC.